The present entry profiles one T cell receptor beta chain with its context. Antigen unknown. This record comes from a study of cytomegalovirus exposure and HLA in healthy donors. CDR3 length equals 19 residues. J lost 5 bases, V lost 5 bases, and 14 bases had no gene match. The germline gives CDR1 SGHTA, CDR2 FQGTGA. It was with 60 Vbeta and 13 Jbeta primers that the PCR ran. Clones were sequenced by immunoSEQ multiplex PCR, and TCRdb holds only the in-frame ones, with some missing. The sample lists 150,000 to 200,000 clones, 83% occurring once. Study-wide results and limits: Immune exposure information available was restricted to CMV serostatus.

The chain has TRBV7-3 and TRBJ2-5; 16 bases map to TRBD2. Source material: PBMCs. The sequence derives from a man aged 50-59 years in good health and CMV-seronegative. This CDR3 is CASSPRGLAGGVSGETQYF. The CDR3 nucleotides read TGTGCCAGCAGCCCCCGGGGACTAGCGGGAGGGGTAAGCGGGGAGACCCAGTACTTC.